Shown below are 6 T cell receptor beta chains from a single sample sequenced in a study of spatial heterogeneity in lung cancer. Study-wide results and caveats: Expanded intratumoral alpha and beta TCR counts tracked tumor mutation counts.

Time point here: sample taken at primary tumor resection. These receptors' antigens are unknown. TCRdb called the 5' RACE reads again in MiXCR, with one record for every CDR3 protein. The sample lists 6,000 to 9,500 distinct CDR3 sequences, about 8% occurring once. The sample here was lung tumor tissue, taken at surgery. The receptors here all came from a male donor with early-stage non-small cell lung cancer.

This clonotype was counted many times. This beta chain appears as a stray read in a library generated for alpha chains; its size is not informative. V gene TRBV2 combines with J gene TRBJ2-5; 9 bases fit TRBD2. Germline CDR1 and CDR2: SNHLY and FYNNEI. The CDR3 loop spans 14 amino acids. V gave up 7 bases and J gave up 3 bases; unmatched junction bases: 6. CDR3 DNA: TGTGCCAGCAATCCGGGACTAGCAGAAGAGACCCAGTACTTC. This encodes CASNPGLAEETQYF.

This clonotype counts as medium-sized (0.01 to 0.1%). The library was built for alpha chains, so this beta chain is an off-target read and its size means little. The V call is TRBV20-1, the J call TRBJ2-3, with TRBD2 matching 8 bases. J gave up 6 bases and V 1 base, and 15 bases lay outside the gene matches. Germline CDR1 and CDR2: DFQATT and SNEGSKA (reference sequence). The CDR3 extends over 17 amino acids. The DNA of the CDR3 is TGCAGTGCTAGAGGAGCTTCGGGAGGGCCGAGTTATGATACGCAGTATTTT. As protein: CSARGASGGPSYDTQYF.

This clonotype was observed at least ten times. This beta chain was picked up by a library intended for alpha chains and is off target, so its count carries little meaning. The V call is TRBV6-5, the J call TRBJ2-3; no clear D gene. Per germline, CDR1 MNHEY and CDR2 SVGAGI. The CDR3 contains 13 residues. V lost 7 bases and J 5 bases, leaving 13 bases between the germline ends. The CDR3 spells CASTETFGDTQYF. The DNA for the CDR3 is TGTGCCAGCACCGAAACCTTCGGAGATACGCAGTATTTT.

This clonotype was found many times. Within a library made for alpha chains, this beta chain is off target, and its count is uninformative. The genes are TRBV7-3 and TRBJ2-5, with a possible D match to TRBD1 (5 bases). V dropped 2 bases and J dropped 4 bases, with 11 bases sitting between them. The germline V gene has CDR1 SGHTA and CDR2 FQGTGA. This CDR3 has 14 amino acids. The CDR3 nucleotides are TGTGCCAGCAGCTTAGCAGGGAACGGAGAGACCCAGTACTTC. Protein product: CASSLAGNGETQYF.

There are many counts of this clonotype. This beta chain turned up in a library designed for alpha chains; as an off-target read, its abundance says little. V usage is TRBV3-1 and J usage is TRBJ1-4, with D hard to call. Trimming took off 2 bases at V and 3 bases at J, with 1 base between the two ends. The CDR3 extends over 12 amino acids. Per the germline V gene, CDR1 is LGHDT and CDR2 is YNNKEL (reference sequence). CDR3 coding DNA: TGTGCCAGCAGCCAATCTAATGAAAAACTGTTTTTT. It codes for CASSQSNEKLFF.

This clonotype ranks as medium-sized. In a library made to pick up alpha chains, this beta chain is a stray read with a size that means little. The chain uses TRBV7-9 and TRBJ2-2, with TRBD2 matching 7 bases. CDR1 is SEHNR and CDR2 is FQNEAQ in the germline V gene (reference sequence). Trimming cost V 9 bases and J 5 bases; bases outside gene matches: 6. This CDR3 has 13 amino acids. The CDR3 nucleotides read TGTGCCAGGGGCGGGAGTTTTACCGGGGAGCTGTTTTTT. Its protein is CARGGSFTGELFF.